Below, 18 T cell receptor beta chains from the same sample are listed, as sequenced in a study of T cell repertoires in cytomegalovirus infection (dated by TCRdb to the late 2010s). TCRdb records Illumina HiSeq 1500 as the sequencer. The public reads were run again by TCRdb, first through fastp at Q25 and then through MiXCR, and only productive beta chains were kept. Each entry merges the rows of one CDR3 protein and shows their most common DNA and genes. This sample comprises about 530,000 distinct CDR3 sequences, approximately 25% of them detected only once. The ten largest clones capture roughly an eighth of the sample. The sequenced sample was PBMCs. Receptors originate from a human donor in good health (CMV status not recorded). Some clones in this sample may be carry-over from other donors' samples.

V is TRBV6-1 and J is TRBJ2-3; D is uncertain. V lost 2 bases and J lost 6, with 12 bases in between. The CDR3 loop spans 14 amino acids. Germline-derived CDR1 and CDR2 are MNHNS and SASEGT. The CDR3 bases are TGTGCCAGCAGTGAATCATGGATTGGGGATACGCAGTATTTT. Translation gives CASSESWIGDTQYF.

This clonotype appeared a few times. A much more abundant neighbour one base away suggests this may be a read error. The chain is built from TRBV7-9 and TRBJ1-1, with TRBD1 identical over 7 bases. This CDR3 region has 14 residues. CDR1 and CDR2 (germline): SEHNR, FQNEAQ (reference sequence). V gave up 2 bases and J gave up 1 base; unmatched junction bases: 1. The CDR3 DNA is TGTGCCAGCAGCTTAAACAGGGGGAACACTGAAGCTTTCTTT. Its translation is CASSLNRGNTEAFF.

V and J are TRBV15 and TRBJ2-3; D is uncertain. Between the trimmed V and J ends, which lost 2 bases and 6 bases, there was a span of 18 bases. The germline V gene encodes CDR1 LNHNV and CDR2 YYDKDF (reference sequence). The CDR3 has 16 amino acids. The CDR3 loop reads CATSRNPGTLADTQYF. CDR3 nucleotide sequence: TGTGCCACCAGCAGAAACCCAGGCACCCTGGCCGATACGCAGTATTTT.

DNA of the CDR3: TGTGCCAGTAGTTCGGGCAGCGGGAGGGCGGGTGAGCAGTTCTTC. Translating it yields CASSSGSGRAGEQFF. The rearrangement links TRBV19 to TRBJ2-1; TRBD2 agrees at 10 bases. V was pared by 5 bases and J by 9 bases, with 10 bases of the junction left unmatched. Germline lookup yields CDR1 LNHDA and CDR2 SQIVND (reference sequence). The CDR3 spans 15 residues.

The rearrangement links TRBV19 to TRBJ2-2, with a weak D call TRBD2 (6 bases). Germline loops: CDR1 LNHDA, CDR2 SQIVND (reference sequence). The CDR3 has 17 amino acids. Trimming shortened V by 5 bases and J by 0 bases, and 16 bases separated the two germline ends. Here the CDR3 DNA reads TGTGCCAGTAGTCCCGGGTTAGCGGCGTCGAACACCGGGGAGCTGTTTTTT. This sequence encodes CASSPGLAASNTGELFF.

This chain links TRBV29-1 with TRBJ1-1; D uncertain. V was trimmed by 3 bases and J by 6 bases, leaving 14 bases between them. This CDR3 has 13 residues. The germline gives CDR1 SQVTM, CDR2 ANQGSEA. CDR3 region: CSVEWAMYAEAFF. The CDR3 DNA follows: TGCAGCGTTGAGTGGGCGATGTACGCTGAAGCTTTCTTT.

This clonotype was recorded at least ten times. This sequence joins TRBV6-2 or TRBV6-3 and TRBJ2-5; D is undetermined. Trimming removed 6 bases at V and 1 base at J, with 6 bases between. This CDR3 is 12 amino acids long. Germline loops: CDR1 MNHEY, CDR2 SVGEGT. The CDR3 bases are TGTGCCAGCAGCTATCTCCAAGAGACCCAGTACTTC. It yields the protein CASSYLQETQYF.

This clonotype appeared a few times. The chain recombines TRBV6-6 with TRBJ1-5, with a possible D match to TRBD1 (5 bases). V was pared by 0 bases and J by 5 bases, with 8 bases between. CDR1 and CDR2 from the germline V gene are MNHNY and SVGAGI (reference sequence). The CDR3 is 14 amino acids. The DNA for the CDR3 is TGTGCCAGCAGTTACTCCAGGGAGTATCAGCCCCAGCATTTT. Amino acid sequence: CASSYSREYQPQHF.

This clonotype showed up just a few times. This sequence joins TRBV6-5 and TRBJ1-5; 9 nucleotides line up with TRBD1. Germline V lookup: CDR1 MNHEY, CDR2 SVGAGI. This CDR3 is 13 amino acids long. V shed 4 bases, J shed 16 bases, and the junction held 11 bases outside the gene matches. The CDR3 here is CASSLPGQGNLHF. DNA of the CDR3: TGTGCCAGCAGTTTGCCGGGACAGGGTAACTTACATTTT.

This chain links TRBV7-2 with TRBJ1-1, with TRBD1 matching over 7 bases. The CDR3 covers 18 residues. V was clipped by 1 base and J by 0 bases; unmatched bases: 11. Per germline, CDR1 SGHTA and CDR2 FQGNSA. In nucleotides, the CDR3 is TGTGCCAGCAGCTTAGTTAGTGGGACAGTTGACATGAACACTGAAGCTTTCTTT. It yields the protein CASSLVSGTVDMNTEAFF.

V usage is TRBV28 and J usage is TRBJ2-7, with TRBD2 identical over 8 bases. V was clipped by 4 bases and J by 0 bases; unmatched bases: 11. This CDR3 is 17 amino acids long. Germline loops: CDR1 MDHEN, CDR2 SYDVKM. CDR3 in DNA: TGTGCCAGCAGTTCCTACCTAAGCGGGAGCACCTCCTACGAGCAGTACTTC. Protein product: CASSSYLSGSTSYEQYF.

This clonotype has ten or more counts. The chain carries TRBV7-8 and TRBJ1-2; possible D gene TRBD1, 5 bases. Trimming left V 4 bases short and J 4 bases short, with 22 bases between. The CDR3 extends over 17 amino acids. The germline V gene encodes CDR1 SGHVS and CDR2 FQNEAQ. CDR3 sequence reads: CASSSSAPGQPSYGYTF. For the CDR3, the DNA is TGTGCCAGCAGCTCCTCGGCACCGGGGCAACCTTCCTATGGCTACACCTTC.

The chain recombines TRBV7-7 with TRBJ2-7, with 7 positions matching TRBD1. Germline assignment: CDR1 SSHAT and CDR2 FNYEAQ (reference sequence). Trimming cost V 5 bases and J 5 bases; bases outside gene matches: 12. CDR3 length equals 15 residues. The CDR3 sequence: CASSPLAGGMNEQYF. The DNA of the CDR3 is TGTGCCAGCAGCCCCCTGGCAGGGGGTATGAACGAGCAGTACTTC.

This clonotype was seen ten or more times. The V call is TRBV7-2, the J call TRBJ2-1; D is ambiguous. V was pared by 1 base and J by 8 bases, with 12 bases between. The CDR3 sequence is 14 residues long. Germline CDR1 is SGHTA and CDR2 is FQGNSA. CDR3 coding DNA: TGTGCCAGCAGCTTAGACGGATTCTTTGATGAGCAGTTCTTC. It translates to CASSLDGFFDEQFF.

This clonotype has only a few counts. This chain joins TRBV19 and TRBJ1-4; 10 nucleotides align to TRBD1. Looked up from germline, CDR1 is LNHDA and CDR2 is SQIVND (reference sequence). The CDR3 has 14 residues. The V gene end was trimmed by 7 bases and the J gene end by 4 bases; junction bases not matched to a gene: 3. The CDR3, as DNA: TGTGCCAGTAACCGGGACAGGGGTAATGAAAAACTGTTTTTT. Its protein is CASNRDRGNEKLFF.

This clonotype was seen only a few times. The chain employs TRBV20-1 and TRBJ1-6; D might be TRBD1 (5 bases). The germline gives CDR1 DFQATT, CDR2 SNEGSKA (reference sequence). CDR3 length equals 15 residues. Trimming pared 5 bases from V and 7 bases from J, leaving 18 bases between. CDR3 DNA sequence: TGCAGTGCTCCCAAAACCGGGACTCCGAATTCACCCCTCCACTTT. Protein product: CSAPKTGTPNSPLHF.

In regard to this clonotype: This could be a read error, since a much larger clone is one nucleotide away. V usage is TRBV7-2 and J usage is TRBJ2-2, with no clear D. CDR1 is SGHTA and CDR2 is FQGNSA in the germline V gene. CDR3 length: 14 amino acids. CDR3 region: CANSLFLSPGELFF. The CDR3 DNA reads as TGTGCCAACAGCTTATTTCTTAGTCCCGGGGAGCTGTTTTTT. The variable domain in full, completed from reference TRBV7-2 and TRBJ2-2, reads GAGVSQSPSNKVTEKGKDVELRCDPISGHTALYWYRQSLGQGLEFLIYFQGNSAPDKSGLPSDRFSAERTGGSVSTLTIQRTQQEDSAVYLCANSLFLSPGELFFGEGSRLTVL.

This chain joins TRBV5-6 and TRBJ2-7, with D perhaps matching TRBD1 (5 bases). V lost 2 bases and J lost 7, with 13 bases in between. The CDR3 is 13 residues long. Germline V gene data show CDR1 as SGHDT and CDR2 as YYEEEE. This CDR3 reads CASSLGVLGEQYF. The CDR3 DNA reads TGTGCCAGCAGCTTAGGGGTATTGGGTGAGCAGTACTTC.